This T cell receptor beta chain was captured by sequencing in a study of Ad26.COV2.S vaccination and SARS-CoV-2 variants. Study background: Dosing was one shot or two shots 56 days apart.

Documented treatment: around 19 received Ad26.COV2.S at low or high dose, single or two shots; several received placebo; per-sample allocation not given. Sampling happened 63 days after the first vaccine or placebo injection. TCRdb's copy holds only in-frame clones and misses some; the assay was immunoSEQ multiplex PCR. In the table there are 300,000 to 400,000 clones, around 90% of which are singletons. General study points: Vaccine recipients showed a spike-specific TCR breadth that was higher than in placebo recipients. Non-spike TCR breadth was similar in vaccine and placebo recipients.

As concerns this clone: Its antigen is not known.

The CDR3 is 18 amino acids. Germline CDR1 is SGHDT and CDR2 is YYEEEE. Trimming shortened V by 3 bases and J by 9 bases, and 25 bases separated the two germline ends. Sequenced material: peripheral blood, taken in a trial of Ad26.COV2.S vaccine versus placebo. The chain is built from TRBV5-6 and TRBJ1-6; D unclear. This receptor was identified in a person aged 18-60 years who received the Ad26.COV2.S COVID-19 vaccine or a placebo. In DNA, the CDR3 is TGTGCCAGCAGCTCCACCGCCAGAGGGTCCCCAGTTCTTTCACCCCTCCACTTT. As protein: CASSSTARGSPVLSPLHF.